Listed below are T cell receptor beta chains from one sample, sequenced in a study of shared clonotypes between healthy human individuals. Some clones are missing from TCRdb's copy, which holds only in-frame ones; the method was immunoSEQ multiplex PCR. The sample comprises over a million clones, around 95% of which are singletons, and roughly 1.2% rests with the top ten. Specimen: naive CD4+ T cells sorted from blood. The receptors originated from a man younger than 40 in good health. Each CDR3 is given with its conserved first and last residue. A D gene is named only where the DNA matches it firmly. Where a row states a size, it is once, few, many or the class of an expanded clone; other rows omit it.

j_call,d_call,clone_size,v_call,cdr3_aa,cdr3_nt
TRBJ2-3,NA,NA,TRBV7-9,CASSLDRDGDTQYF,TGTGCCAGCAGCTTAGACAGGGATGGAGATACGCAGTATTTT
TRBJ2-2,TRBD1,NA,TRBV19,CASSIRGQQSITAGELFF,TGTGCCAGTAGTATACGGGGACAGCAGTCGATCACCGCCGGGGAGCTGTTTTTT
TRBJ2-5,NA,once,TRBV5-4,CASSLVSNQETQYF,TGTGCCAGCAGCTTGGTTAGTAACCAAGAGACCCAGTACTTC
TRBJ2-3,TRBD2,NA,TRBV7-2,CASSLGGRAVGDTQYF,TGTGCCAGCAGCTTAGGAGGGAGGGCTGTCGGGGATACGCAGTATTTT
TRBJ2-7,NA,NA,TRBV7-9,CASSRGPYEQYF,TGTGCCAGCAGTCGAGGACCCTACGAGCAGTACTTC
TRBJ2-1,TRBD2,NA,TRBV5-1,CASSLASGMDNEQFF,TGCGCCAGCAGCTTGGCTAGCGGGATGGACAATGAGCAGTTCTTC
TRBJ2-1,NA,NA,TRBV15,CATSRDHSDWGNEQFF,TGTGCCACCAGCAGGGATCACTCGGACTGGGGCAATGAGCAGTTCTTC
TRBJ2-1,NA,NA,TRBV19,CASSRGSSYNEQFF,TGTGCCAGTAGTCGAGGGAGCTCCTACAATGAGCAGTTCTTC
TRBJ2-5,TRBD2,NA,TRBV6-5,CASSQLARRETQYF,TGTGCCAGCTCTCAACTAGCGAGGAGGGAGACCCAGTACTTC
TRBJ2-1,NA,NA,TRBV5-4,CASSLGGALAYGSYNEQFF,TGTGCCAGCAGCTTGGGGGGGGCCCTAGCATACGGCTCCTACAATGAGCAGTTCTTC
TRBJ2-7,NA,NA,TRBV6-1,CASSTGSGPYEQYF,TGTGCCAGCAGTACTGGTAGCGGTCCCTACGAGCAGTACTTC
TRBJ1-1,NA,NA,TRBV21-1,CASTPALGRVNTEAFF,TGTGCCAGCACCCCAGCCCTAGGACGGGTGAACACTGAAGCTTTCTTT
TRBJ1-1,NA,NA,TRBV7-9,CASSPRQYTEAFF,TGTGCCAGCAGCCCCCGACAGTACACTGAAGCTTTCTTT
TRBJ2-7,NA,NA,TRBV11-2,CASSLVGTSLLYEQYF,TGTGCCAGCAGCTTAGTGGGAACTAGCCTGCTTTACGAGCAGTACTTC
TRBJ2-2,NA,NA,TRBV7-3,CASSFSPGPRTGELFF,TGTGCCAGCAGCTTTTCCCCGGGCCCTCGCACCGGGGAGCTGTTTTTT
TRBJ2-7,NA,NA,TRBV6-1,CASSARGDSYEQYF,TGTGCCAGCAGTGCCAGAGGGGACTCCTACGAGCAGTACTTC
TRBJ2-3,NA,once,TRBV5-1,CASGPSTDTQYF,TGCGCCAGCGGACCTAGCACAGATACGCAGTATTTT
TRBJ1-4,TRBD1,NA,TRBV28,CASSSVPPGQVDEKLFF,TGTGCCAGCAGTTCCGTCCCACCGGGACAGGTAGATGAAAAACTGTTTTTT
TRBJ2-3,NA,NA,TRBV5-1,CASSFIQGSSTDTQYF,TGCGCCAGCAGCTTCATCCAGGGGTCGAGCACAGATACGCAGTATTTT
TRBJ2-7,NA,NA,TRBV9,CASSRGSSYEQYF,TGTGCCAGCAGCCGCGGGTCTTCCTACGAGCAGTACTTC
TRBJ1-2,NA,NA,TRBV27,CASSHGGHLPFNGYTF,TGTGCCAGCAGCCATGGGGGGCACTTACCCTTTAATGGCTACACCTTC
TRBJ2-7,NA,NA,TRBV9,CASSVGGGGAQSYEQYF,TGTGCCAGCAGCGTAGGGGGCGGCGGAGCCCAATCCTACGAGCAGTACTTC
TRBJ2-3,NA,NA,TRBV19,CASSKYSGADTDTQYF,TGTGCCAGTAGTAAATACAGCGGCGCCGACACAGATACGCAGTATTTT
TRBJ2-7,TRBD1,NA,TRBV18,CASSPGTGDPYEQYF,TGTGCCAGCTCACCCGGGACAGGGGATCCCTACGAGCAGTACTTC
TRBJ2-7,NA,NA,TRBV18,CASSPSGQNLYEQYF,TGTGCCAGCTCACCCTCGGGGCAGAATCTCTACGAGCAGTACTTC
TRBJ2-7,NA,NA,TRBV5-4,CASSLSASYEQYF,TGTGCCAGCAGCTTGTCTGCCTCCTACGAGCAGTACTTC
TRBJ2-7,TRBD2,NA,TRBV27,CASSARTSGPPIYEQYF,TGTGCCAGCAGTGCCCGGACTAGCGGCCCACCGATTTACGAGCAGTACTTC
TRBJ2-7,TRBD1,NA,TRBV9,CASSERDRGDYEQYF,TGTGCCAGCAGCGAGAGGGACAGGGGCGACTACGAGCAGTACTTC
TRBJ1-2,TRBD1,once,TRBV5-8,CASSRDRVGYGYTF,TGTGCCAGCAGCCGGGACAGGGTAGGCTATGGCTACACCTTC
TRBJ2-2,TRBD2,NA,TRBV5-3,CARSSPGLAGVVNTGELFF,TGTGCCAGAAGCTCACCGGGACTAGCGGGAGTGGTGAACACCGGGGAGCTGTTTTTT
TRBJ2-2,NA,NA,TRBV6-1,CASKGDNTGELFF,TGTGCCAGCAAGGGAGACAACACCGGGGAGCTGTTTTTT
TRBJ2-7,TRBD2,NA,TRBV11-2,CASSLRLAGNEQYF,TGTGCCAGCAGCTTGAGACTAGCGGGGAACGAGCAGTACTTC
TRBJ2-3,TRBD2,NA,TRBV5-4,CATKPSGSSGVDTQYF,TGTGCCACCAAACCTAGCGGAAGTAGCGGCGTAGATACGCAGTATTTT
TRBJ2-2,TRBD2,NA,TRBV9,CASSGGLAGGPNTGELFF,TGTGCCAGCAGCGGCGGACTAGCGGGAGGGCCGAACACCGGGGAGCTGTTTTTT
TRBJ2-1,TRBD2,NA,TRBV2,CASSALTSAWANEQFF,TGTGCCAGCAGCGCGTTAACTAGCGCGTGGGCCAATGAGCAGTTCTTC
TRBJ2-2,NA,NA,TRBV28,CASTGLRGTGELFF,TGTGCCAGTACAGGTCTCCGGGGCACCGGGGAGCTGTTTTTT
TRBJ2-5,NA,once,TRBV30,CAWNLDVWETQYF,TGTGCCTGGAATCTGGACGTCTGGGAGACCCAGTACTTC
TRBJ1-1,TRBD1,NA,TRBV14,CASSQLVGTGGSEAFF,TGTGCCAGCAGCCAACTCGTCGGGACAGGGGGCTCTGAAGCTTTCTTT
TRBJ2-7,TRBD1,NA,TRBV11-2,CASSLARDRVPYEQYF,TGTGCCAGCAGCTTAGCCCGGGACAGGGTACCCTACGAGCAGTACTTC
TRBJ2-3,TRBD2,NA,TRBV4-1,CASSHPSSGHRTDTQYF,TGCGCCAGCAGCCACCCTTCTAGCGGGCACCGCACAGATACGCAGTATTTT
TRBJ1-4,NA,NA,TRBV9,CASSVTGGRGEKLFF,TGTGCCAGCAGCGTGACCGGGGGACGTGGTGAAAAACTGTTTTTT
TRBJ1-1,NA,NA,TRBV7-3,CASSLDGVEAFF,TGTGCCAGCAGCTTAGATGGGGTTGAAGCTTTCTTT
TRBJ1-1,TRBD1,NA,TRBV5-1,CASSGGQGAPLNTEAFF,TGCGCCAGCAGCGGCGGACAGGGGGCGCCCCTGAACACTGAAGCTTTCTTT
TRBJ1-3,NA,NA,TRBV6-5,CASSYDGAGNTIYF,TGTGCCAGCAGTTACGACGGAGCTGGAAACACCATATATTTT
TRBJ2-3,NA,NA,TRBV19,CASSIPRGLGTSDTQYF,TGTGCCAGTAGTATCCCCAGAGGGCTGGGGACCTCAGATACGCAGTATTTT
TRBJ1-1,TRBD1,NA,TRBV28,CASSPHRGLGTEAFF,TGTGCCAGCAGTCCCCACAGGGGTCTGGGGACTGAAGCTTTCTTT
TRBJ2-7,NA,NA,TRBV11-2,CASSFTESSYEQYF,TGTGCCAGCAGCTTTACCGAGAGCTCCTACGAGCAGTACTTC
TRBJ1-5,TRBD1,NA,TRBV6-1,CASSVGTGNNQPQHF,TGTGCCAGCAGTGTCGGGACAGGGAACAATCAGCCCCAGCATTTT
TRBJ2-3,NA,NA,TRBV4-3,CASSQDPGLSGTDTQYF,TGCGCCAGCAGCCAAGACCCTGGGCTATCAGGCACAGATACGCAGTATTTT
TRBJ1-2,NA,NA,TRBV11-2,CASSLGGGGYTF,TGTGCCAGCAGCTTAGGTGGTGGAGGCTACACCTTC
TRBJ2-3,NA,NA,TRBV9,CASSVWGEAASTDTQYF,TGTGCCAGCAGCGTGTGGGGAGAGGCAGCGTCCACAGATACGCAGTATTTT
TRBJ2-5,NA,few,TRBV5-1,CASSFKETQYF,TGCGCCAGCAGCTTTAAAGAGACCCAGTACTTC
TRBJ2-7,TRBD1,once,TRBV6-1,CASREVLSTGYYEQYF,TGTGCCAGCAGGGAAGTTTTGTCGACAGGGTACTACGAGCAGTACTTC